These T cell receptor beta chains were read from a single sample in a study of control samples from healthy donors and cancer patients. Clones were sequenced by immunoSEQ multiplex PCR, and TCRdb holds only the in-frame ones, with some missing. The repertoire includes 400,000 to 450,000 clones, 75% to 95% of them detected once, and 5% to 8% sits in the top ten. Specimen: PBMCs. These receptors all stem from a man aged 40-50 years with head and neck cancer. CDR3s include the opening cysteine and the closing phenylalanine or tryptophan. A D gene is named only where the DNA matches it firmly. Size is omitted from some rows. Given values are once, few, many or a class for expanded clones.

CDR3nt: TGTGCCAGCAGCTTGATTACAGGGGACACTGAAGCTTTCTTT
CDR3aa: CASSLITGDTEAFF
d_gene: TRBD1
j_gene: TRBJ1-1
abundance: -
v_gene: TRBV7-9
len: 14

CDR3nt: TGTGCCAGCAGTTTTGCGGGGTATAGGAGCACTGAAGCTTTCTTT
CDR3aa: CASSFAGYRSTEAFF
d_gene: -
j_gene: TRBJ1-1
abundance: few
v_gene: TRBV27
len: 15

CDR3nt: TGTGCCTGGGGAATAGGGACAGGGGGAATTTTTAACTATGGCTACACCTTC
CDR3aa: CAWGIGTGGIFNYGYTF
d_gene: TRBD1
j_gene: TRBJ1-2
abundance: -
v_gene: TRBV30
len: 17

CDR3nt: TGTGCCAGCAGTTTCCCTGACAGACGCTCTGGAAACACCATATATTTT
CDR3aa: CASSFPDRRSGNTIYF
d_gene: -
j_gene: TRBJ1-3
abundance: once
v_gene: TRBV28
len: 16

CDR3nt: TGTGCCAGTAGTTCCCACTGGTCAGGAGGCTACACCTTC
CDR3aa: CASSSHWSGGYTF
d_gene: -
j_gene: TRBJ1-2
abundance: -
v_gene: TRBV19
len: 13

CDR3nt: TGTGCCTGGAATCGAGCAGGGGAGCTTTATAATTCACCCCTCCACTTT
CDR3aa: CAWNRAGELYNSPLHF
d_gene: -
j_gene: TRBJ1-6
abundance: -
v_gene: TRBV30
len: 16

CDR3nt: TGTGCCAGCAGCGCAGGCCCACTAGCAACCTTAGGTTACGAGCAGTACTTC
CDR3aa: CASSAGPLATLGYEQYF
d_gene: -
j_gene: TRBJ2-7
abundance: -
v_gene: TRBV7-8
len: 17

CDR3nt: TGCGCCAGCAGCCAAGATAGAGGGAGTAGCTATGGCTACACCTTC
CDR3aa: CASSQDRGSSYGYTF
d_gene: -
j_gene: TRBJ1-2
abundance: -
v_gene: TRBV4-1
len: 15

CDR3nt: TGCAGCGCACACAGGGGTTTAGGGGGGAACACTGAAGCTTTCTTT
CDR3aa: CSAHRGLGGNTEAFF
d_gene: TRBD1
j_gene: TRBJ1-1
abundance: -
v_gene: TRBV29-1
len: 15

CDR3nt: TGCGCCAGCAGCCCCCCCTTTAGGGTCACAGATACGCAGTATTTT
CDR3aa: CASSPPFRVTDTQYF
d_gene: -
j_gene: TRBJ2-3
abundance: -
v_gene: TRBV4-1
len: 15